This T cell receptor (beta chain) was found in a study of post-analysis software for immune sequencing data (dated by TCRdb to between 2015 and 2017). Broadly, across the study: The recorded disease courses included relapsing-remitting, secondary progressive and progressive-relapsing multiple sclerosis, and some patients had no subtype annotation. A subset of samples was prepared in parallel using single-end sample barcoding, then pooled and co-amplified after Illumina adapter ligation. The multiple sclerosis patient repertoires were compared with about a dozen previously published healthy control repertoires from donors aged about 6 to 28 years. Overall study outcomes, separate from this receptor: Significantly higher frequencies in patients than in controls were found for a few TRBV segments, including TRBV5-6, TRBV5-1 and TRBV20-1. The multiple sclerosis patient group was slightly younger than the control group. Direct clustering with F measure revealed strong co-clustering of samples prepared in the same batch, which led to a batch-effect correction. Compared with controls, multiple sclerosis patients had significantly lower normalized Chao1 diversity, a finding suggesting substantial peripheral T-cell clonal expansion.

TCR beta repertoires were profiled from peripheral blood of roughly twelve young patients with multiple sclerosis to demonstrate the VDJtools post-analysis software. The multiple sclerosis patients were children and adolescents between about 6 and 16 years of age. Inclusive of the bounding cysteine and phenylalanine, the CDR3 is 16 residues long. Only the CDR3 region is kept as DNA, spanning 48 bases read in frame from base 1. V is shortened by 3 bases, J by 5 bases, and the region joining them spans 20 bases. CDR1 SNHLY and CDR2 FYNNEI are derived from the germline V gene. Receptor libraries were prepared by PCR. Sequencing relied on an Illumina HiSeq 2500. To reduce PCR and sequencing biases, unique molecular identifiers were built into the TCR beta cDNA libraries. Roughly 0.5 million cDNA molecules were obtained per 1 to 10 million input T cells, so each molecule approximated one T cell. Patient libraries were prepared and sequenced with the same protocol used for the earlier healthy control dataset. Within a given batch, samples were prepared together, multiplexed and sequenced on the same HiSeq lane. Per the original workflow: MIGEC handled the raw barcoded reads, throwing out single-read molecular identifier groups before consensus assembly and CDR3 extraction. Clonotype tables were post-analysed with VDJtools, normalizing diversity by down-sampling all datasets to the smallest sample size. In repertoire overlap clustering, CDR3 amino acid sequences, but not nucleotide sequences, were matched to correct batch-related cross-sample contamination. TCRdb reran the public reads through fastp at Q25 and MiXCR, keeping productive beta chains. A single entry per CDR3 protein holds the most common genes and DNA from its merged rows. The authors' filters were not applied to this entry. For this sample there are 750,000 to 900,000 distinct CDR3 sequences; under 60% appear just once. The ten largest clones add up to 4.9% of the sample.

This clonotype appeared a few times. Its recognized antigen is unknown. Base qualities are not recorded, but no much larger clone differs from it by a single base. The sample was blood. The sequence came from a girl aged 5 to 17 with multiple sclerosis. The V and J genes are TRBV2 and TRBJ2-7; the D segment could be TRBD2, given 5 matching bases. The CDR3 has the sequence CASSEYGLALGHEQYF. The DNA sequence is given as TGTGCCAGCAGTGAGTATGGACTTGCGCTGGGCCACGAGCAGTACTTC.